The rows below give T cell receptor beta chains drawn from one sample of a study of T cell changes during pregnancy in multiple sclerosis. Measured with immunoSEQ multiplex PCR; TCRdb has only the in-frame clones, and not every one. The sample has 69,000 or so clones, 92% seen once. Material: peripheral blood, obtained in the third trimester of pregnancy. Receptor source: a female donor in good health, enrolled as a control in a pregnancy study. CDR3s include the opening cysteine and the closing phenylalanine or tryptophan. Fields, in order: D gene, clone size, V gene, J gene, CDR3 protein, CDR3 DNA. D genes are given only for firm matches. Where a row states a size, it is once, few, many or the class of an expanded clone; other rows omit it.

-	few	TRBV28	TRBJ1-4	CASSLGGGFREKLFF	TGTGCCAGCAGTTTGGGGGGGGGTTTTCGGGAAAAACTGTTTTTT
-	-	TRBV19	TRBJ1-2	CASSILGTGNGYTF	TGTGCCAGTAGTATCTTAGGTACGGGGAATGGCTACACCTTC
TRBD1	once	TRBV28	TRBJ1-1	CASSWRGTGGITEAFF	TGTGCCAGCAGTTGGCGGGGGACAGGGGGAATCACTGAAGCTTTCTTT
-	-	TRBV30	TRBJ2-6	CACGAAGANVLTF	TGTGCCTGTGGGGCTGCTGGGGCCAACGTCCTGACTTTC
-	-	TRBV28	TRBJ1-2	CASSLGQAPNYGYTF	TGTGCCAGCAGTTTAGGGCAGGCTCCTAACTATGGCTACACCTTC
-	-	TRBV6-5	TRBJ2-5	CASSYSWGAETQYF	TGTGCCAGCAGTTACTCGTGGGGAGCTGAGACCCAGTACTTC
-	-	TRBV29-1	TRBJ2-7	CSVGGAHEQYF	TGCAGCGTAGGAGGAGCCCACGAGCAGTACTTC
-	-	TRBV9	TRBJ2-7	CASSVSNRAYEQYF	TGTGCCAGCAGCGTATCAAACCGGGCCTACGAGCAGTACTTC
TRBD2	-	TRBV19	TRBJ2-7	CASTKGSGRTAREQYF	TGTGCCAGTACTAAGGGAAGCGGGAGGACGGCTCGGGAGCAGTACTTC
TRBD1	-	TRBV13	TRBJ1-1	CASSSYRGWNTEAFF	TGTGCCAGCAGCTCGTACAGGGGGTGGAACACTGAAGCTTTCTTT
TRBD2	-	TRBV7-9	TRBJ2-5	CTSSLLGSSGAETQYF	TGTACCAGCAGCCTACTAGGCTCTAGCGGGGCGGAGACCCAGTACTTC
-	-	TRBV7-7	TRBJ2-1	CASSYRDFYNEQFF	TGTGCTAGCAGCTACCGGGACTTCTACAATGAGCAGTTCTTC
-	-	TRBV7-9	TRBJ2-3	CASSPYGGTQYF	TGTGCCAGCAGCCCTTATGGAGGTACGCAGTATTTT
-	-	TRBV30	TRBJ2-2	CALRPGWRATGELFF	TGTGCCTTACGGCCGGGTTGGAGGGCCACCGGGGAGCTGTTTTTT
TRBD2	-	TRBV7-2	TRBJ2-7	CASSLRSGGNEQYF	TGTGCCAGCAGCTTACGGTCCGGGGGGAACGAGCAGTACTTC
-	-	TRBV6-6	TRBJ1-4	CASMKGQANEKLFF	TGTGCCAGCATGAAGGGGCAAGCTAATGAAAAACTGTTTTTT
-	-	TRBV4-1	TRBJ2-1	CASSQVGDNEQFF	TGCGCCAGCAGCCAAGTCGGGGACAATGAGCAGTTCTTC
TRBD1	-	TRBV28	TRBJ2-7	CASSFGTGPYEQYF	TGTGCCAGCAGTTTCGGGACAGGGCCCTACGAGCAGTACTTC
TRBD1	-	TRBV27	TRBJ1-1	CASSLRQDRSTEAFF	TGTGCCAGCAGTCTCAGGCAGGACAGGAGCACTGAAGCTTTCTTT
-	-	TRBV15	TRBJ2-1	CATGSYNEQFF	TGTGCCACCGGTAGCTACAATGAGCAGTTCTTC
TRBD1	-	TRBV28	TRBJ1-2	CASSFFGQGRGGYTF	TGTGCCAGCAGTTTTTTCGGACAGGGACGAGGAGGCTACACCTTC
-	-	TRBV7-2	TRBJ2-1	CASSFLAPHGNEQFF	TGTGCCAGCAGCTTTCTAGCGCCTCACGGGAATGAGCAGTTCTTC
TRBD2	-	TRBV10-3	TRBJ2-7	CAISEATSGDYEQYF	TGTGCCATCAGTGAAGCGACTAGCGGGGACTACGAGCAGTACTTC
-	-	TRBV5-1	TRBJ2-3	CASSLSWTGTDTQYF	TGCGCCAGCAGCTTGTCTTGGACAGGCACAGATACGCAGTATTTT
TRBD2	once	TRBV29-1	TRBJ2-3	CSAPLGGNTDTQYF	TGCAGCGCCCCCCTGGGGGGGAATACAGATACGCAGTATTTT
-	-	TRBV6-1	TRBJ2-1	CASSEALQGYEQFF	TGTGCCAGCAGTGAAGCGCTTCAGGGCTATGAGCAGTTCTTC
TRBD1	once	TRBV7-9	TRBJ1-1	CASSRAGGTEAFF	TGTGCCAGCAGCCGTGCAGGGGGCACTGAAGCTTTCTTT
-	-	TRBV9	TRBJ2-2	CASSVSRGDTGELFF	TGTGCCAGCAGCGTATCCAGGGGTGACACCGGGGAGCTGTTTTTT
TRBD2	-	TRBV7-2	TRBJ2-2	CASSLGLAVPGELFF	TGTGCCAGCAGCTTAGGACTAGCGGTACCCGGGGAGCTGTTTTTT
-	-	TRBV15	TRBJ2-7	CATSGQDKWGHTSPYEQYF	TGTGCCACCAGCGGACAAGATAAGTGGGGACACACTTCTCCCTACGAGCAGTACTTC
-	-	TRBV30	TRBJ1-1	CAWSPQGTEAFF	TGTGCCTGGAGCCCCCAGGGCACTGAAGCTTTCTTT
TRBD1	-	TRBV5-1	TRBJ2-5	CASLKGDSGFQETQYF	TGCGCCAGCTTAAAGGGGGACAGTGGATTCCAAGAGACCCAGTACTTC
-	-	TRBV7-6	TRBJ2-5	CASSPQGPQETQYF	TGTGCCAGCAGCCCACAGGGACCCCAAGAGACCCAGTACTTC
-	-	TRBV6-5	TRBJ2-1	CASSYRPQGLYNEQFF	TGTGCCAGCAGTTACCGTCCACAGGGCCTCTACAATGAGCAGTTCTTC
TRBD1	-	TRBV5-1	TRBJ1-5	CASSPGQPNQPQHF	TGCGCCAGCAGCCCGGGACAGCCCAATCAGCCCCAGCATTTT
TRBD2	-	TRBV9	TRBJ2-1	CASSAIAGAYNEQFF	TGTGCCAGCAGCGCCATAGCGGGGGCCTACAATGAGCAGTTCTTC
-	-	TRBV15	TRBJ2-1	CATSRDPTDEQFF	TGTGCCACCAGCAGAGATCCCACGGATGAGCAGTTCTTC
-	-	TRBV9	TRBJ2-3	CASSETGSTDTQYF	TGTGCCAGCAGCGAGACAGGTAGCACAGATACGCAGTATTTT
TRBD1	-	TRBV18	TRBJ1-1	CASSAGTGGGNTEAFF	TGTGCCAGCTCAGCCGGGACAGGAGGGGGAAACACTGAAGCTTTCTTT
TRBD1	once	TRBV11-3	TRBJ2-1	CASGRDRDSEQFF	TGTGCCAGCGGAAGGGACAGGGATAGTGAGCAGTTCTTC
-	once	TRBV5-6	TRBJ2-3	CASTPSPTAGADTQYF	TGTGCCAGCACCCCGTCGCCGACGGCGGGTGCAGATACGCAGTATTTT
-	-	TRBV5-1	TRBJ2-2	CASSLWGGNTGELFF	TGCGCCAGCAGCTTGTGGGGCGGGAACACCGGGGAGCTGTTTTTT
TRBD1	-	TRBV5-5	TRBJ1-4	CASSLGPQGDEKLFF	TGTGCCAGCAGCTTGGGACCCCAGGGGGATGAAAAACTGTTTTTT
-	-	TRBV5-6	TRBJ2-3	CASSLSKTGDTQYF	TGTGCCAGCAGCTTGAGCAAAACTGGAGATACGCAGTATTTT
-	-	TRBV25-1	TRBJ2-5	CASRLTVGETQYF	TGTGCCAGCAGATTGACAGTCGGAGAGACCCAGTACTTC
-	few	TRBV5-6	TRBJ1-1	CASSLVGTPNTEAFF	TGTGCCAGCAGCTTGGTTGGGACACCGAACACTGAAGCTTTCTTT
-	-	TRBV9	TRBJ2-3	CASSVNPSGTDTQYF	TGTGCCAGCAGCGTAAATCCTAGCGGCACAGATACGCAGTATTTT
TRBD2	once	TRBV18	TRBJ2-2	CASSLRGRVHGELFF	TGTGCCAGCTCACTCCGCGGGAGGGTCCACGGGGAGCTGTTTTTT
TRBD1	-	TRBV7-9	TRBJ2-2	CASSPTGGFTGELFF	TGTGCCAGCAGCCCGACAGGGGGCTTCACCGGGGAGCTGTTTTTT
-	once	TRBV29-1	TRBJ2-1	CSHPFGSGPNEQFF	TGCAGCCACCCCTTTGGAAGCGGGCCAAATGAGCAGTTCTTC
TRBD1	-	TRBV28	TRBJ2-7	CATAGQGVYEQYF	TGTGCCACCGCGGGACAGGGTGTCTACGAGCAGTACTTC
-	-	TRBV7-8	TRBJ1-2	CASSPDGRGNYGYTF	TGTGCCAGCAGCCCAGACGGGCGGGGCAACTATGGCTACACCTTC
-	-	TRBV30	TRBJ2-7	CAWNRGTASYEQYF	TGTGCCTGGAACCGGGGTACCGCCTCCTACGAGCAGTACTTC
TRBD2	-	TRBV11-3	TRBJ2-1	CASSPSGGYNEQFF	TGTGCCAGCAGCCCAAGCGGGGGATACAATGAGCAGTTCTTC
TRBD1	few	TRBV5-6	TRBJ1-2	CASSADVAPGGFGGYTF	TGTGCCAGCAGCGCAGACGTGGCCCCAGGGGGCTTTGGCGGCTACACCTTC
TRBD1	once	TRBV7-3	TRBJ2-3	CASSLRGQTTDTQYF	TGTGCCAGCAGCTTACGGGGACAGACTACAGATACGCAGTATTTT
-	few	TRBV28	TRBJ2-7	CASRARFNEQYF	TGTGCCAGCAGAGCTAGGTTTAACGAGCAGTACTTC
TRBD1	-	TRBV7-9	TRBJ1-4	CASSLQGGGSATNEKLFF	TGTGCCAGCAGCTTACAAGGGGGCGGATCAGCAACTAATGAAAAACTGTTTTTT
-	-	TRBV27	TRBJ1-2	CASSLRGFGGYGYTF	TGTGCCAGCAGTTTAAGGGGCTTTGGAGGGTATGGCTACACCTTC
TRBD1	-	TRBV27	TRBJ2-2	CASSAGQGLHRELFF	TGTGCCAGCAGCGCGGGACAGGGGCTCCATCGGGAGCTGTTTTTT